The clone carrying this T cell receptor beta chain was counted ten times or more. This specimen belongs to a study of CD8+CD57+ T cells in acquired aplastic anemia. Study as a whole: The DNA of sorted CD4+ and CD8+ cells averaged roughly 3.2 ug.

Profiles of TCR beta VDJ and CDR3 were generated from a genomic DNA template. TCRdb re-analysed the reads in MiXCR, keeping a single row per CDR3 protein. Of about 160,000 distinct CDR3 sequences listed, 40% to 50% are singletons. V was shortened by 10 bases and J by 2 bases, with 14 bases between the two germline ends. The V gene's germline CDR1 is PRHDT and CDR2 FYEKMQ (reference sequence). CDR3 length: 13 amino acids. All patients picked for sequencing had shown, by flow cytometry, an expansion of CD8+CD57+ cells. Receipt of therapy had not occurred in any patient by the time of blood sampling. The clonotype comes from a human donor with aplastic anemia. Sequencing was done on a sample of sorted CD4+, CD8+, or CD8+CD57+ T cells (not recorded which) from PBMCs. The rearrangement uses TRBV13 and TRBJ2-5; TRBD2 is a possible D gene (5 bases). The CDR3 sequence: CATRAPGQETQYF. The DNA for the CDR3 is TGTGCCACGCGGGCCCCCGGGCAAGAGACCCAGTACTTC. The full variable domain, completed using reference TRBV13 and TRBJ2-5, is AAGVIQSPRHLIKEKRETATLKCYPIPRHDTVYWYQQGPGQDPQFLISFYEKMQSDKGSIPDRFSAQQFSDYHSELNMSSLELGDSALYFCATRAPGQETQYFGPGTRLLVL.